These 9 T cell receptor beta chains originate from one sample sequenced in a study of Ad26.COV2.S vaccination and SARS-CoV-2 variants. Treatment indicated: approximately 18 received Ad26.COV2.S at low or high dose, single or two shots; five or six received placebo; per-sample allocation not given. Day 63 after the first vaccine or placebo injection was the time point for sampling. Data came from immunoSEQ multiplex PCR; TCRdb stores just in-frame clones and leaves some out. This table has 430,000 or so clones, roughly 89% appearing once. This specimen was peripheral blood, taken in a trial of Ad26.COV2.S vaccine versus placebo. All receptors derive from a person between 18 and 65 years old who received the Ad26.COV2.S COVID-19 vaccine or a placebo.

V and J are TRBV21-1 and TRBJ2-7; TRBD2 is the table's D call and was not checked against the DNA. TRBV21-1 is shown as a pseudogene. The CDR3 covers 16 residues. CDR3 loop: CASSNPGLAGPLEQYV. CDR3 DNA sequence: TGTGCCAGCAGCAACCCGGGACTAGCGGGACCCCTCGAGCAGTACGTC.

V is TRBV7-2 and J is TRBJ2-5, with TRBD2 matching over 8 bases. This CDR3 is built from 15 residues. V trimming: 5 bases; J trimming: 1 base; junction bases outside the gene matches: 6. Germline V CDR1 and CDR2: SGHTA, FQGNSA. The CDR3 DNA sequence: TGTGCCAGCAGCAGACCGGGACTAGGCCAAGAGACCCAGTACTTC. This gives the protein CASSRPGLGQETQYF.

This clone has a handful of counts. The CDR3 DNA reads as TGTGCCAGCAGTTACGTGAAACTGGGCTATAATTCACCCCTCCACTTT. Its translation: CASSYVKLGYNSPLHF. V gene TRBV6-5 combines with J gene TRBJ1-6; the D is unclear. V was clipped by 2 bases and J by 3 bases, with 11 bases between them. The germline gives CDR1 MNHEY, CDR2 SVGAGI. The CDR3 has 16 residues.

The gene calls are TRBV18 and TRBJ2-1, with D unclear. The CDR3 runs 13 residues. Per the germline V gene, CDR1 is KGHSH and CDR2 is LQKENI. Trimming took 2 bases from V and 7 from J, leaving 9 bases between them. The CDR3 DNA follows: TGTGCCAGCTCACCAGGGCAGACGAATGAGCAGTTCTTC. Its translation: CASSPGQTNEQFF.

J is TRBJ1-1 and V is TRBV13; 9 nucleotides align to TRBD1. From germline, CDR1 is PRHDT and CDR2 FYEKMQ (reference sequence). This CDR3 spans 15 amino acids. V trimming: 6 bases; J trimming: 1 base; junction bases outside the gene matches: 6. CDR3 protein: CASRGTGTTNTEAFF. The CDR3 DNA is TGTGCCAGCAGGGGGACAGGGACGACGAACACTGAAGCTTTCTTT.

The rearrangement joins TRBV15 to TRBJ1-5; D not resolved. This CDR3 has 15 residues. CDR1 LNHNV and CDR2 YYDKDF come from the germline V gene (reference sequence). V was clipped by 0 bases and J by 1 base, with 7 bases between them. Written as DNA, the CDR3 is TGTGCCACCAGCAGAGATAAGGTCAGCAATCAGCCCCAGCATTTT. Residues: CATSRDKVSNQPQHF.

This clone was observed a few times. The chain joins TRBV2 to TRBJ1-1, with a possible D match to TRBD1 (6 bases). CDR1 is SNHLY and CDR2 is FYNNEI in the germline V gene. This CDR3 is built from 15 residues. V lost 3 bases and J lost 5, with 16 bases in between. The CDR3 sequence is CASSDIGGAWTEAFF. The CDR3 DNA sequence: TGTGCCAGCAGTGACATTGGGGGGGCGTGGACTGAAGCTTTCTTT. The full variable domain, with the rest looked up from reference TRBV2 and TRBJ1-1, is EPEVTQTPSHQVTQMGQEVILRCVPISNHLYFYWYRQILGQKVEFLVSFYNNEISEKSEIFDDQFSVERPDGSNFTLKIRSTKLEDSAMYFCASSDIGGAWTEAFFGQGTRLTVV.

The V call is TRBV4-3, the J call TRBJ1-1; the D gene is possibly TRBD1 (5 bases). The V gene lost 3 bases and the J gene lost 6 bases, with 14 bases spanning the gap. This CDR3 has 14 residues. The germline CDR1 and CDR2 sequences are LGHNA and YSLEER. CDR3 in amino acids: CASSHLGEDAEAFF. Here the CDR3 DNA reads TGCGCCAGCAGCCATTTAGGGGAGGACGCTGAAGCTTTCTTT.

The chain joins TRBV5-1 to TRBJ1-6; D might be TRBD1 (5 bases). Germline V gene lookup returns CDR1 SGHRS and CDR2 YFSETQ. The ends were cut back, 0 bases at V and 9 bases at J, with 19 bases in the middle. The CDR3 has 17 residues. In DNA form, the CDR3 reads TGCGCCAGCAGCTTGGCCCCACTACAGAGGAGGGGTTCACCCCTCCACTTT. Translated, it gives CASSLAPLQRRGSPLHF.